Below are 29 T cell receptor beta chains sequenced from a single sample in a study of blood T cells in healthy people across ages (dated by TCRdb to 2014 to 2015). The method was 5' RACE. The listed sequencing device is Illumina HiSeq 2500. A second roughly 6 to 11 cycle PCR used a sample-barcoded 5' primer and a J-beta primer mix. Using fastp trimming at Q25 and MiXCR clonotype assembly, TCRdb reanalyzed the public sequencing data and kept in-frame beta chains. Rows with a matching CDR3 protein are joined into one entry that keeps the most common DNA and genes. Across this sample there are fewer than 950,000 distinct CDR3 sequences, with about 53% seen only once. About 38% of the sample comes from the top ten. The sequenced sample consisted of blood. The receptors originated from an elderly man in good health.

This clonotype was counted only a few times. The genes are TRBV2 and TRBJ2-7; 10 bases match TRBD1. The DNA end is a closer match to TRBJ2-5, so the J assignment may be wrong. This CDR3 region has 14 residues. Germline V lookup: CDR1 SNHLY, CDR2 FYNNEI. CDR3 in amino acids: CASTSGDRGETQYF. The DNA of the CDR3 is TGTGCCAGCACTTCAGGGGACAGGGGTGAGACCCAGTACTTC.

CDR3 in amino acids: CASSQAGGAGGYTF. The DNA for the CDR3 is TGTGCCAGCAGCCAAGCAGGGGGCGCAGGTGGCTACACCTTC. The chain carries TRBV3-1 and TRBJ1-2; TRBD1 agrees at 8 bases. The CDR3 length is 14 residues. V dropped 1 base and J dropped 7; count of bases not matched to a gene: 5. Germline V gene sequence: CDR1 LGHDT, CDR2 YNNKEL (reference sequence).

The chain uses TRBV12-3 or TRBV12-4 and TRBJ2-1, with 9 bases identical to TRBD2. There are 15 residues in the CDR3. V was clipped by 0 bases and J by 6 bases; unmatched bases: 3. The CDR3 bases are TGTGCCAGCAGTTTAGCGTTAGCGGGGGTCAATGAGCAGTTCTTC. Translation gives CASSLALAGVNEQFF.

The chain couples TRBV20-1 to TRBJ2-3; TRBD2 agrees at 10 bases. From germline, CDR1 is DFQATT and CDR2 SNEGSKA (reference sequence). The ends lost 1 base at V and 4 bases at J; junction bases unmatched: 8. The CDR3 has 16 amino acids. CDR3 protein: CSARVPSGSSADTQYF. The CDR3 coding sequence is TGCAGTGCTAGAGTTCCTAGCGGGAGTTCGGCAGATACGCAGTATTTT.

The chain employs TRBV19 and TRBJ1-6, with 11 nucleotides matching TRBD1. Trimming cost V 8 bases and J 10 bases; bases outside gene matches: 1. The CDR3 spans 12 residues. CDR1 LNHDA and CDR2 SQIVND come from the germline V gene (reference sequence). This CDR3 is CASGTGGSPLHF. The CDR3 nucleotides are TGTGCCAGTGGGACAGGGGGATCACCCCTCCACTTT.

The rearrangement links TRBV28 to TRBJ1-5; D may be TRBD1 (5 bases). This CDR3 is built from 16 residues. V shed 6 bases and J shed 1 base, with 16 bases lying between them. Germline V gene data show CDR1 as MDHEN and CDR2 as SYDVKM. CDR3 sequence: CASRNSQGGSNQPQHF. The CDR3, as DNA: TGTGCCAGCAGAAATAGCCAGGGAGGAAGCAATCAGCCCCAGCATTTT. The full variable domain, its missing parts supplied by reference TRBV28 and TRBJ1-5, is DVKVTQSSRYLVKRTGEKVFLECVQDMDHENMFWYRQDPGLGLRLIYFSYDVKMKEKGDIPEGYSVSREKKERFSLILESASTNQTSMYLCASRNSQGGSNQPQHFGDGTRLSIL.

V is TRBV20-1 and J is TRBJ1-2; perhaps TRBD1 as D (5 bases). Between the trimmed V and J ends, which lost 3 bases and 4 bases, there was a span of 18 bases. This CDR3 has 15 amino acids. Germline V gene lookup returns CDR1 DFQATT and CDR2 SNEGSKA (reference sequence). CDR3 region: CSARDGTKPLYGYTF. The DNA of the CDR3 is TGCAGTGCTAGGGACGGGACCAAACCCCTCTATGGCTACACCTTC.

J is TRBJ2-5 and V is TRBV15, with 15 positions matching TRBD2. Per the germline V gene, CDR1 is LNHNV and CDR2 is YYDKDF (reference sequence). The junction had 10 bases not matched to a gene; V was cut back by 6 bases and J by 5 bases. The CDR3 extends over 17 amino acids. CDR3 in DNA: TGTGCCACCAGACGGGGACTAGCGGGAGGTTCGGGGGAGACCCAGTACTTC. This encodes CATRRGLAGGSGETQYF. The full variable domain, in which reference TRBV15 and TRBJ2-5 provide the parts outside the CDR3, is DAMVIQNPRYQVTQFGKPVTLSCSQTLNHNVMYWYQQKSSQAPKLLFHYYDKDFNNEADTPDNFQSRRPNTSFCFLDIRSPGLGDTAMYLCATRRGLAGGSGETQYFGPGTRLLVL.

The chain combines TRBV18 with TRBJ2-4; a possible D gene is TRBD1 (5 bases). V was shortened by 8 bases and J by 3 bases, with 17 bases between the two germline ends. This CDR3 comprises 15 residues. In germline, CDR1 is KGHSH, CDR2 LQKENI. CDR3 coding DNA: TGTGCCAGCGCGCCTGACAGCTCCCACAAAAACATTCAGTACTTC. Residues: CASAPDSSHKNIQYF. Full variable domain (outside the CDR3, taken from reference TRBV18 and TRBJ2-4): NAGVMQNPRHLVRRRGQEARLRCSPMKGHSHVYWYRQLPEEGLKFMVYLQKENIIDESGMPKERFSAEFPKEGPSILRIQQVVRGDSAAYFCASAPDSSHKNIQYFGAGTRLSVL.

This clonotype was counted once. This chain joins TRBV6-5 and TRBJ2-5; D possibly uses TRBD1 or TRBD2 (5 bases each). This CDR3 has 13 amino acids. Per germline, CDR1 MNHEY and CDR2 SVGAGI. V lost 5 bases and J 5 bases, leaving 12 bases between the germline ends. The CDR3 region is CASSVGTVETQYF. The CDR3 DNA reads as TGTGCCAGCAGTGTAGGGACCGTTGAGACCCAGTACTTC.

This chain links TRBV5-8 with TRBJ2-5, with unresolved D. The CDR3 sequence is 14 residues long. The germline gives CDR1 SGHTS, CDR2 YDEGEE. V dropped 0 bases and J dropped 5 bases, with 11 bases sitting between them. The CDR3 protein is CASSLVLRAETQYF. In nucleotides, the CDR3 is TGTGCCAGCAGCTTGGTATTGAGAGCGGAGACCCAGTACTTC.

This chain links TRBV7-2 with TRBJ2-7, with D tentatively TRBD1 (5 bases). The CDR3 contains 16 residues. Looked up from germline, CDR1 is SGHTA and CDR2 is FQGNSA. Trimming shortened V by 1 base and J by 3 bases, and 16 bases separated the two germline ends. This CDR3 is CASSLGGGNRNYEQYF. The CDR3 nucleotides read TGTGCCAGCAGCTTAGGAGGTGGGAACAGGAACTACGAGCAGTACTTC. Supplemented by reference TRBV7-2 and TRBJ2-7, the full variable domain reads GAGVSQSPSNKVTEKGKDVELRCDPISGHTALYWYRQSLGQGLEFLIYFQGNSAPDKSGLPSDRFSAERTGGSVSTLTIQRTQQEDSAVYLCASSLGGGNRNYEQYFGPGTRLTVT.

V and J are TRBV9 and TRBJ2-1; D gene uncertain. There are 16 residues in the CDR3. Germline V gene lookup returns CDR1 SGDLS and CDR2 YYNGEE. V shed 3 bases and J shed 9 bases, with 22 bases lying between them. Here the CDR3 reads CASSGPVPIGQGEQFF. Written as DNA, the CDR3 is TGTGCCAGCAGCGGCCCGGTGCCCATCGGGCAAGGTGAGCAGTTCTTC.

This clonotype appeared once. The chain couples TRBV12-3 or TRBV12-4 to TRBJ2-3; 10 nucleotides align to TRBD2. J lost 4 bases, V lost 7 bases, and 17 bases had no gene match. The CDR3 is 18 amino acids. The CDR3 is CASNHKLAGESTADTQYF. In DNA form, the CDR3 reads TGTGCCAGCAACCACAAGCTAGCGGGAGAATCGACGGCAGATACGCAGTATTTT.

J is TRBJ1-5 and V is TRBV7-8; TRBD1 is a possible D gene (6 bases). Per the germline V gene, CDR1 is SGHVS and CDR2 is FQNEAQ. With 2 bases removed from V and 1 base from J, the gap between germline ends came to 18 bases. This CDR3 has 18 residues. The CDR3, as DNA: TGTGCCAGCAGCTTAATTGGGGGCGCTTTAGGGAGCAATCAGCCCCAGCATTTT. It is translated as CASSLIGGALGSNQPQHF. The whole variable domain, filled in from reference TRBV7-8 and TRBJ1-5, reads GAGVSQSPRYKVAKRGQDVALRCDPISGHVSLFWYQQALGQGPEFLTYFQNEAQLDKSGLPSDRFFAERPEGSVSTLKIQRTQQEDSAVYLCASSLIGGALGSNQPQHFGDGTRLSIL.

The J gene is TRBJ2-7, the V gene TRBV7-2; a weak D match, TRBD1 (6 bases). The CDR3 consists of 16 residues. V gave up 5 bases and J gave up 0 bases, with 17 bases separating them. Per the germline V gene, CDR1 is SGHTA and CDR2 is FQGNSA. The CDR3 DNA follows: TGTGCCAGCAGCCCCCAACCGGGACACCGCTCCTACGAGCAGTACTTC. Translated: CASSPQPGHRSYEQYF.

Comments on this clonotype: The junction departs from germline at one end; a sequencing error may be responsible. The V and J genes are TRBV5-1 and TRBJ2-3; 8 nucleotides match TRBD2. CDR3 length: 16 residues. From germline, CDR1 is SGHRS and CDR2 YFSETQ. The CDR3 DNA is TGTGCCAACTATCCGGGACTAGTTTTACTTCATGCTACGCAGTATTTT. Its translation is CANYPGLVLLHATQYF.

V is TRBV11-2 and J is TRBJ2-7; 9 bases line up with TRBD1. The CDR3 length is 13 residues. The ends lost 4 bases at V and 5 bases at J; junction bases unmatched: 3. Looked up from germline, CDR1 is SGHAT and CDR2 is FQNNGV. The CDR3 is CASSSWTGDEQYF. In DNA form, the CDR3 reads TGTGCCAGCAGCTCCTGGACAGGGGACGAGCAGTACTTC.

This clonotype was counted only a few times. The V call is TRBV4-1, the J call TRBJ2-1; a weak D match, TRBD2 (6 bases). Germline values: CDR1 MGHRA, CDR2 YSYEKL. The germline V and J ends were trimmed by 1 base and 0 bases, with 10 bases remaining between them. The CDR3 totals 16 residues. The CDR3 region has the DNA TGCGCCAGCAGCCAAGTAGCTAGCGCCTCCTACAATGAGCAGTTCTTC. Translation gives CASSQVASASYNEQFF.

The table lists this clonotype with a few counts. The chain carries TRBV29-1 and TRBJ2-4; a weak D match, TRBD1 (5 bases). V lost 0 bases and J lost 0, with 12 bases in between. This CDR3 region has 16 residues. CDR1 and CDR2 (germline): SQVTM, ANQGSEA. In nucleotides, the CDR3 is TGCAGCGTTGAAGAGGGGAAGGGGCTAGCCAAAAACATTCAGTACTTC. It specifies CSVEEGKGLAKNIQYF.

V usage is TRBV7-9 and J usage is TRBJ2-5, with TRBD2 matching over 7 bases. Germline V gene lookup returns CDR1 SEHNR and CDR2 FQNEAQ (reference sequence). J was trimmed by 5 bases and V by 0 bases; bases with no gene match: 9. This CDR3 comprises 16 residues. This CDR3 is CASSLARGGPLETQYF. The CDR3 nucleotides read TGTGCCAGCAGCTTAGCTCGGGGAGGGCCCTTGGAGACCCAGTACTTC. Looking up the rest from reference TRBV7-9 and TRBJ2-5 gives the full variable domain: DTGVSQNPRHKITKRGQNVTFRCDPISEHNRLYWYRQTLGQGPEFLTYFQNEAQLEKSRLLSDRFSAERPKGSFSTLEIQRTEQGDSAMYLCASSLARGGPLETQYFGPGTRLLVL.

The CDR3 sequence: CASRLVVGYGYTF. DNA for the CDR3: TGTGCCAGCAGGCTGGTCGTGGGCTATGGCTACACCTTC. The rearrangement joins TRBV6-6 to TRBJ1-2; D unclear. Germline values: CDR1 MNHNY, CDR2 SVGAGI (reference sequence). This CDR3 comprises 13 residues. V lost 6 bases, J lost 4 bases, and 12 bases lay in between.

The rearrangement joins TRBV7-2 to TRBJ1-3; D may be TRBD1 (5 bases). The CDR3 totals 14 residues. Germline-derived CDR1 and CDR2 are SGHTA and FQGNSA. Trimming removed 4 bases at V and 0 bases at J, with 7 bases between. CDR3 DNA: TGTGCCAGCAGCTCGACAGCCTCTGGAAACACCATATATTTT. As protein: CASSSTASGNTIYF.

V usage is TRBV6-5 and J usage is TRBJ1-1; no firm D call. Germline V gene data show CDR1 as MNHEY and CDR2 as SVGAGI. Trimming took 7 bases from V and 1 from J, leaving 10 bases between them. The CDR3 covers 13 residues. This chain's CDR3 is CASTSRGNTEAFF. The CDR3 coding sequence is TGTGCCAGCACGTCGCGGGGGAACACTGAAGCTTTCTTT.

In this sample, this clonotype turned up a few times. The CDR3 coding sequence is TGTGCCAGCATTAGCGGCAGGGGAGGTCCCTACGAGCAGTACTTC. Translated: CASISGRGGPYEQYF. The chain has TRBV6-1 and TRBJ2-7; D is tentatively TRBD1 or TRBD2 (6 bases each). Germline values: CDR1 MNHNS, CDR2 SASEGT. The V gene lost 7 bases and the J gene lost 2 bases, with 18 bases spanning the gap. The CDR3 extends over 15 amino acids.

This CDR3 is CSARDQRRPTYNEQFF. DNA of the CDR3: TGCAGTGCTAGAGATCAGCGGCGCCCCACCTACAATGAGCAGTTCTTC. The chain employs TRBV20-1 and TRBJ2-1; possible D gene TRBD2, 5 bases. Trimming took 0 bases from V and 2 from J, leaving 14 bases between them. The CDR3 totals 16 residues. CDR1 and CDR2 from the germline V gene are DFQATT and SNEGSKA (reference sequence).

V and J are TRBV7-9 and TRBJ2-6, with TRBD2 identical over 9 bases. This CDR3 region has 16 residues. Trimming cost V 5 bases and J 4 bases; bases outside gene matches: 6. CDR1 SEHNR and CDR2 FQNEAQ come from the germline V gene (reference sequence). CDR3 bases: TGTGCCAGCAGCGCCGTAGCGGGAGTGGGGGCCAACGTCCTGACTTTC. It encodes CASSAVAGVGANVLTF.

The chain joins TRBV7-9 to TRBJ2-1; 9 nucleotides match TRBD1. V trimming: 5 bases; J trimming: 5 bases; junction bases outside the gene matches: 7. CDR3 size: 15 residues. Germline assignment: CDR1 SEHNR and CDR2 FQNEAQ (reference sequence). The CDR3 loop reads CASSTSGTGNNEQFF. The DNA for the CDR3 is TGTGCCAGCAGCACATCCGGGACAGGGAACAATGAGCAGTTCTTC.

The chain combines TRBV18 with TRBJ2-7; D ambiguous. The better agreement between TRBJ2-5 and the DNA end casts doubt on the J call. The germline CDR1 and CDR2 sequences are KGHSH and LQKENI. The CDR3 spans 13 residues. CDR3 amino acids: CASSPPIGETQYF. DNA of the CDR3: TGTGCCAGCTCACCACCCATAGGAGAGACCCAGTACTTC.